The clone carrying this T cell receptor beta chain turned up a few times. Its target is not known. Deletions cut 1 base from V and 5 bases from J, with 8 bases between. The CDR3 is 14 amino acids. CDR1 is SGHTA and CDR2 is FQGNSA in the germline V gene. The record originates from a study of beta chain features in type 1 diabetes. Study observations and caveats: A greater similarity of naive, central memory and Treg TCRB repertoires was seen among patients than among healthy donors.

The authors reverse transcribed all of the isolated RNA, so sequencing captured expressed TCRB transcripts. The assay was immunoSEQ multiplex PCR, and TCRdb's table has in-frame clones only and misses some. In the table there are hundreds of thousands of clones, 9.5% to 12% of which are singletons. The chain is built from TRBV7-2 and TRBJ1-4; unclear D gene. Sequencing was done on a sample of naive CD4+ T cells from blood. The sequence was collected from a woman aged 25 to 39 in good health. In nucleotides, the CDR3 is TGTGCCAGCAGCTTAGGACCCGGGAATGAAAAACTGTTTTTT. Protein product: CASSLGPGNEKLFF.